This T cell receptor beta chain was recovered during a study of vaccination effects on CD4 cells after COVID-19. Notes on the study in general: Clones of infection and vaccine origin contracted markedly late after vaccination.

Profiled with immunoSEQ multiplex PCR; TCRdb holds only in-frame clones, not every one. The sample carries 20,000 to 25,000 clones, about 70% recorded once. The CDR3 loop spans 14 amino acids. The germline V gene has CDR1 LGHDT and CDR2 YNNKEL (reference sequence). Trimming pared 4 bases from V and 7 bases from J, leaving 11 bases between. Note on this clone: Its antigen remains unknown.

Sequencing was preceded by expansion of antigen-specific CD4+ T cells with viral peptide pools in the ViraFEST assay. The culture ran for 10 days, and then CD4+ T cells were isolated. All participants had two doses of either the BNT162b2 or mRNA-1273 vaccine. Among the vaccine recipients, none had a prior SARS-CoV-2 infection, and nucleocapsid antibodies were negative. This clonotype was obtained from a human donor who received a COVID-19 vaccine. Sequenced material: CD4+ T cells from PBMCs cultured with SARS-CoV-2 spike peptides, taken after COVID-19 vaccination. The V call is TRBV3-1 (or the pseudogene TRBV3-2), the J call TRBJ1-6; maybe TRBD1 (5 bases). The CDR3 bases are TGTGCCAGCAGCCCACAGGCCGCAAATTCACCCCTCCACTTT. This encodes CASSPQAANSPLHF.